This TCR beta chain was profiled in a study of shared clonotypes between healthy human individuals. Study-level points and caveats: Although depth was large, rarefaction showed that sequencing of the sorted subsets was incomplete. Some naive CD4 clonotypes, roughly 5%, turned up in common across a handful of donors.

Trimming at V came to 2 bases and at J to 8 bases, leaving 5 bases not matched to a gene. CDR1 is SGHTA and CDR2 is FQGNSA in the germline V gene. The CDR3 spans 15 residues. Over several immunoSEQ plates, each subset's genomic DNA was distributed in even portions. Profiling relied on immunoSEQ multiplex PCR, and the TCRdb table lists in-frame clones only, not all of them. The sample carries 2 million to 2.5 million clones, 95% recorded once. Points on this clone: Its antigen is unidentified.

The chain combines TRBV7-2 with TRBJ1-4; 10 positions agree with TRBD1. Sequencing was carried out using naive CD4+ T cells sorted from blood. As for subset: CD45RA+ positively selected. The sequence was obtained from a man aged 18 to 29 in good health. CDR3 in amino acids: CASSLSGTGDEKLFF. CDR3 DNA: TGTGCCAGCAGCTTAAGTGGGACAGGGGACGAAAAACTGTTTTTT.